A single sample is the source of the 3 T cell receptor beta chains below, sequenced in a study of neurological immune-mediated disorders (dated by TCRdb to the late 2010s). Preparation of the library involved 5' RACE. Instrument on record: Illumina HiSeq 2500. Using fastp trimming at Q25 and MiXCR clonotype assembly, TCRdb reanalyzed the public sequencing data and kept in-frame beta chains. Rows merge per CDR3 protein into single entries with the most common DNA and genes. The sample contains under 75,000 distinct CDR3 sequences, over 5% of them found a single time. The ten largest clones take up about 5.3% of the sample. Sequenced input: PBMCs. These receptors all come from a human donor with multiple sclerosis. The donor label of this sample is uncertain.

This clonotype was counted many times. J is TRBJ2-7 and V is TRBV10-3; no definite D call. The germline V and J ends were trimmed by 3 bases and 2 bases, with 11 bases remaining between them. There are 14 residues in the CDR3. CDR1 is ENHRY, CDR2 SYGVKD, per germline. Written as DNA, the CDR3 is TGTGCCATCAGTGAAGGCAGTTTAACCTACGAGCAGTACTTC. Translating it yields CAISEGSLTYEQYF.

At least ten counts were recorded for this clonotype. The chain uses TRBV29-1 and TRBJ2-7; D ambiguous. The V gene lost 2 bases and the J gene lost 2 bases, with 7 bases spanning the gap. CDR3 length: 12 residues. CDR1 and CDR2 from the germline V gene are SQVTM and ANQGSEA. CDR3 sequence reads: CSVEKGTYEQYF. CDR3 in DNA: TGCAGCGTTGAAAAGGGAACCTACGAGCAGTACTTC.

This clonotype has a count of ten or more. The chain employs TRBV5-1 and TRBJ2-2; 15 positions agree with TRBD2. The CDR3 runs to 18 residues. V shed 4 bases and J 0 bases; nucleotides not matched to a gene: 4. Germline V gene data show CDR1 as SGHRS and CDR2 as YFSETQ. The CDR3 here is CASSGGLAGGANTGELFF. In DNA, the CDR3 is TGCGCCAGCAGCGGGGGACTAGCGGGGGGCGCGAACACCGGGGAGCTGTTTTTT.